This note documents a single T cell receptor (beta chain) sequence. The sample originates from a study of blood T cell repertoires in COVID-19. The germline CDR1 and CDR2 sequences are MNHEY and SMNVEV (reference sequence). The ends lost 4 bases at V and 4 bases at J; junction bases unmatched: 6. The CDR3 is 16 amino acids. Methods used by the authors: Estimation of nucleated cell counts relied on the amplification of reference gene primers. Sequencing used immunoSEQ multiplex PCR; TCRdb keeps in-frame clones, though not all of them. V and J calls and clone size are copied from that table; D and trimming were computed from the DNA. Here the sample spans some 200,000 clones, about four fifths being singletons.

This clonotype was obtained from a woman aged 40 to 50 with acute COVID-19. The sample consisted of PBMCs or T cells enriched from blood (not recorded which). The V gene is TRBV27, the J gene TRBJ2-7; the match to TRBD2 covers 14 bases. This CDR3 is CASSSSGTSGGYEQYF. For the CDR3, the DNA is TGTGCCAGCAGTTCCTCAGGGACTAGCGGGGGATACGAGCAGTACTTC.